Following are 9 T cell receptor beta chains from one sample sequenced in a study of blood T cells in healthy people across ages. A J-beta primer mix and a sample-barcoded 5' primer were used in a second PCR of about 7 to 12 cycles. TCRdb analysed the 5' RACE reads with MiXCR anew, one entry per CDR3 protein. This table has roughly 900,000 distinct CDR3 sequences, 29% appearing once. Sequencing was done on a sample of blood. The source is a woman at least 80 years old in good health.

In this sample, this clonotype turned up many times. V is TRBV27 and J is TRBJ2-6, with D maybe TRBD1 (5 bases). There are 14 residues in the CDR3. The V end was cut by 6 bases, the J end by 2 bases, with 8 bases between. Germline-derived CDR1 and CDR2 are MNHEY and SMNVEV (reference sequence). The CDR3 loop is CASSPDTGANVLTF. The CDR3 DNA follows: TGTGCCAGCAGCCCGGACACTGGGGCCAACGTCCTGACTTTC. Full variable domain (rest looked up from reference TRBV27 and TRBJ2-6): EAQVTQNPRYLITVTGKKLTVTCSQNMNHEYMSWYRQDPGLGLRQIYYSMNVEVTDKGDVPEGYKVSRKEKRNFPLILESPSPNQTSLYFCASSPDTGANVLTFGAGSRLTVL.

CDR3: CASSYPGQRKQETQYF. The CDR3 coding sequence is TGTGCCAGCAGTTACCCGGGACAGCGAAAACAGGAGACCCAGTACTTC. V and J are TRBV6-2 or TRBV6-3 and TRBJ2-5; TRBD1 agrees at 7 bases. The germline V gene encodes CDR1 MNHEY and CDR2 SVGEGT. The CDR3 spans 16 residues. With V trimmed by 2 bases and J by 5 bases, 11 bases remained unmatched.

This clonotype was counted many times. The chain carries TRBV7-2 and TRBJ2-7, with 9 bases matching TRBD1. Germline V gene data show CDR1 as SGHTA and CDR2 as FQGNSA. The CDR3 consists of 15 residues. V lost 4 bases, J lost 2 bases, and 6 bases stayed unmatched. The CDR3 here is CASSSTGTGPYEQYF. The CDR3 coding sequence is TGTGCCAGCAGCTCTACCGGGACAGGGCCCTACGAGCAGTACTTC.

The sample holds a few counts of this clonotype. A much larger clone lies a single base off, so this may be a read error. The gene calls are TRBV5-1 and TRBJ2-5; possible D gene TRBD2, 6 bases. The CDR3 has 17 amino acids. Germline V gives CDR1 SGHRS, CDR2 YFSETQ. The V end lost 0 bases, the J end lost 5 bases, and 20 bases lay between the germline ends. CDR3: CASSLGGTATPVETQYF. Written as DNA, the CDR3 is TGCGCCAGCAGCTTGGGGGGGACTGCTACCCCAGTGGAGACCCAGTACTTC.

The gene calls are TRBV6-5 and TRBJ1-2; D is ambiguous. The ends were cut back, 2 bases at V and 6 bases at J, with 16 bases in the middle. Germline CDR1 is MNHEY and CDR2 is SVGAGI. The CDR3 consists of 15 residues. Here the CDR3 reads CASSYPGSGRDGYTF. The CDR3 region has the DNA TGTGCCAGCAGTTACCCCGGGTCGGGTCGCGATGGCTACACCTTC.

This clonotype was detected ten times or more. The chain links TRBV28 to TRBJ2-1; D might be TRBD1 or TRBD2, each matching 6 bases. The CDR3 spans 16 residues. Germline V lookup: CDR1 MDHEN, CDR2 SYDVKM. V shed 2 bases and J shed 9 bases, with 20 bases lying between them. CDR3 residues: CASSLVYGVKGGEQFF. The CDR3, as DNA: TGTGCCAGCAGTTTAGTATATGGGGTGAAGGGGGGTGAGCAGTTCTTC.

This clonotype was counted at least ten times. The chain links TRBV12-3 or TRBV12-4 to TRBJ1-1, with D unclear. Trimming shortened V by 1 base and J by 1 base, and 4 bases separated the two germline ends. This CDR3 spans 13 amino acids. CDR3 residues: CASSLVENTEAFF. The CDR3 DNA reads TGTGCCAGCAGTTTAGTGGAGAACACTGAAGCTTTCTTT.

The chain links TRBV5-8 to TRBJ2-1; TRBD2 aligns across 13 bases. The CDR3 has 16 residues. The germline V gene encodes CDR1 SGHTS and CDR2 YDEGEE. J was trimmed by 3 bases and V by 4 bases; bases with no gene match: 4. The DNA for the CDR3 is TGTGCCAGCAGCCGGGGACTAGCGGGGCACTACAATGAGCAGTTCTTC. Protein sequence: CASSRGLAGHYNEQFF.

This clonotype was found many times. The chain uses TRBV4-2 and TRBJ2-1, with unresolved D. V was shortened by 4 bases and J by 8 bases, with 12 bases between the two germline ends. The CDR3 has 13 amino acids. Germline V gene sequence: CDR1 LGHNA, CDR2 YNFKEQ. CDR3 sequence: CASSPPTGDEQFF. CDR3 in DNA: TGTGCCAGCAGCCCCCCGACTGGGGATGAGCAGTTCTTC.